This is a list of T cell receptor beta chains from one sample in a study of vaccination and CD4 T cells after COVID-19. No antigens are known for them. TCRdb re-derived calls from the PCR reads in MiXCR, one entry per CDR3 protein. Of around 25,000 distinct CDR3 sequences detected, roughly 45% appear once; the ten largest clones hold 6% to 9%. Material: CD4+ T cells from blood, cultured in vitro. These receptors came from a human donor who had recovered from COVID-19. The CDR3 runs from the conserved cysteine through the conserved F or W. Fields, in order: CDR3 length, clone size, D gene, J gene, V gene, CDR3 protein, CDR3 DNA. D genes are given only for firm matches. Rows give clone size only sometimes, using once, few, many, or a class for an expanded clone.

15,.,TRBD2,TRBJ2-2,TRBV20-1,CSARTSVNTGESLFF,TGCAGTGCTAGGACTAGCGTGAACACCGGGGAGTCGCTGTTTTTT
14,.,.,TRBJ2-1,TRBV7-8,CASREGGAYNEQFF,TGTGCCAGCAGGGAGGGGGGCGCGTACAATGAGCAGTTCTTC
14,.,TRBD2,TRBJ2-3,TRBV6-2/TRBV6-3,CATKSGGAPDTQYF,TGTGCCACCAAAAGCGGGGGGGCCCCAGATACGCAGTATTTT
15,.,.,TRBJ2-3,TRBV24-1,CATSDNRLSTDTQYF,TGTGCCACCAGTGATAACAGGTTAAGCACAGATACGCAGTATTTT
16,.,.,TRBJ2-3,TRBV19,CASILEGRRGPDTQYF,TGTGCCAGTATCCTGGAGGGCCGGAGAGGCCCAGATACGCAGTATTTT
16,few,TRBD2,TRBJ2-3,TRBV7-9,CASSSRSGGAADTQYF,TGTGCCAGCAGCTCCCGTAGCGGGGGGGCGGCAGATACGCAGTATTTT
15,.,.,TRBJ2-7,TRBV28,CASRGRTRITYEQYF,TGTGCCAGCCGGGGGCGAACGAGGATAACCTACGAGCAGTACTTC
17,.,TRBD1,TRBJ2-1,TRBV24-1,CATSDSQGAGAYNEQFF,TGTGCCACCAGTGATTCACAGGGGGCGGGAGCCTACAATGAGCAGTTCTTC
12,few,.,TRBJ1-2,TRBV7-9,CASSLVSGGYTF,TGTGCCAGCAGCTTAGTAAGCGGTGGCTACACCTTC
11,few,.,TRBJ2-5,TRBV6-1,CASRTEETQYF,TGTGCCAGCCGGACGGAAGAGACCCAGTACTTC
15,.,.,TRBJ2-1,TRBV28,CASSPRGYPINEQFF,TGTGCCAGCAGTCCTCGGGGGTACCCGATCAATGAGCAGTTCTTC
18,.,TRBD2,TRBJ2-3,TRBV6-1,CASREATSGGIRQTSQYF,TGTGCCAGCAGGGAAGCTACTAGCGGGGGAATCCGTCAGACTTCGCAGTATTTT
11,.,.,TRBJ2-7,TRBV28,CAIREGYEQYF,TGTGCCATCAGGGAAGGGTACGAGCAGTACTTC
12,.,.,TRBJ1-2,TRBV6-2/TRBV6-3,CASRPPRDGYTF,TGTGCCAGCAGACCCCCCAGGGATGGCTACACCTTC
14,.,TRBD2,TRBJ2-7,TRBV20-1,CSSNSGSDPYEQYF,TGCAGTTCAAATAGCGGGAGCGACCCCTACGAGCAGTACTTC
15,few,.,TRBJ1-5,TRBV6-7,CASSRENSSNQPQHF,TGTGCCAGCAGCCGAGAAAACAGTAGCAATCAGCCCCAGCATTTT